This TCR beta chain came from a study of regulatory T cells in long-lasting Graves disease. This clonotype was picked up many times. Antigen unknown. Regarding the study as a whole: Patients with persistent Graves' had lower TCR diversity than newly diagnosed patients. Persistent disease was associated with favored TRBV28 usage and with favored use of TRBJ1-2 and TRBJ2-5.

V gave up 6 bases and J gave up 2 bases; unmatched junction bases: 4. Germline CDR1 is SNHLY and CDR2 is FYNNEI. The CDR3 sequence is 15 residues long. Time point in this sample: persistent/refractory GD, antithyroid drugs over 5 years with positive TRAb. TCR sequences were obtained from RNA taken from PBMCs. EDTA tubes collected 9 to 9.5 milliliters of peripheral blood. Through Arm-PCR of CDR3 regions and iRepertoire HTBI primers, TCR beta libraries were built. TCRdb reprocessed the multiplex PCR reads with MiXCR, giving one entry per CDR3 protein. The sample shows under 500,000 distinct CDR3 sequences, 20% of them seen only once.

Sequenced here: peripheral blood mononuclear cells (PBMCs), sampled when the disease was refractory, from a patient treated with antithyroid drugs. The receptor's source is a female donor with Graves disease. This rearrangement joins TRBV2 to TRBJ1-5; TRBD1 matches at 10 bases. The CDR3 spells CASRGQGEGNQPQHF. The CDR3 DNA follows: TGTGCCAGCAGAGGACAGGGGGAAGGCAATCAGCCCCAGCATTTT. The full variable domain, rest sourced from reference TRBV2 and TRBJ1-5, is EPEVTQTPSHQVTQMGQEVILRCVPISNHLYFYWYRQILGQKVEFLVSFYNNEISEKSEIFDDQFSVERPDGSNFTLKIRSTKLEDSAMYFCASRGQGEGNQPQHFGDGTRLSIL.